Shown below are 27 T cell receptor beta chains from a single sample sequenced in a study of T cell repertoires in cytomegalovirus infection. The antigens for these receptors are not known. TCRdb redid the calling of the reads with MiXCR, one entry per CDR3 protein. This repertoire shows about 920,000 distinct CDR3 sequences, under 40% found once; its top ten account for over 10%. Sequencing used cultured CD8+ T cells from PBMCs, obtained from culture after CMV antigen stimulation. The receptors originated from a human donor in good health (CMV status not recorded). Some clones in this sample may be carry-over from other donors' samples.

This rearrangement joins TRBV6-2 or TRBV6-3 to TRBJ1-4; D is unresolved. CDR1 and CDR2 (germline): MNHEY, SVGEGT. Deletions cut 1 base from V and 0 bases from J, with 6 bases between. The CDR3 extends over 15 amino acids. The CDR3 DNA reads TGTGCCAGCAGTTACTACCAAGCAACTAATGAAAAACTGTTTTTT. This sequence encodes CASSYYQATNEKLFF.

The chain is built from TRBV19 and TRBJ1-1, with D perhaps matching TRBD1 (6 bases). The CDR3 is made up of 16 amino acids. Trimming cost V 1 base and J 7 bases, with 19 bases left between them. The germline V gene encodes CDR1 LNHDA and CDR2 SQIVND (reference sequence). This CDR3 is CASSIAGTGPLDEAFF. CDR3 coding DNA: TGTGCCAGTAGTATAGCGGGAACAGGGCCGTTGGATGAAGCTTTCTTT.

This clonotype appeared many times. This sequence joins TRBV12-3 or TRBV12-4 and TRBJ2-5; either TRBD1 or TRBD2 may supply D (6 bases each). CDR3 length: 13 residues. V dropped 7 bases and J dropped 3 bases, with 12 bases sitting between them. The CDR3 sequence: CASTQEGEETQYF. CDR3 nucleotide sequence: TGTGCCAGCACCCAGGAGGGGGAAGAGACCCAGTACTTC.

This chain joins TRBV4-1 and TRBJ1-1; D uncertain. This CDR3 comprises 16 residues. Germline CDR1 reads MGHRA; CDR2 reads YSYEKL. V was shortened by 4 bases and J by 0 bases, with 15 bases between the two germline ends. The CDR3 DNA reads TGCGCCAGCAGCCCCCTAATAGGTCGACTGAACACTGAAGCTTTCTTT. This translates into CASSPLIGRLNTEAFF.

A word on this clonotype: One junction end disagrees with the germline gene, perhaps due to a read error. The chain has TRBV12-3 or TRBV12-4 and TRBJ1-5; maybe TRBD1 (6 bases). The length of the CDR3 is 22 residues. The CDR3 reads CVSSYGRTPQRQARDSNQPQHF. The DNA of the CDR3 is TGTGTCAGCAGTTATGGTCGGACCCCCCAGCGACAGGCGCGAGATAGCAATCAGCCCCAGCATTTT.

This clonotype came up a few times. The rearrangement uses TRBV20-1 and TRBJ1-2, with a possible D match to TRBD1 (5 bases). This CDR3 is built from 11 residues. V was clipped by 6 bases and J by 5 bases, with 10 bases between them. Germline V gene sequence: CDR1 DFQATT, CDR2 SNEGSKA (reference sequence). The CDR3 DNA is TGCAGTGCCCGCGACAGATATGGCTACACCTTC. Translating it yields CSARDRYGYTF.

The V call is TRBV12-3 or TRBV12-4, the J call TRBJ1-1; a weak D match, TRBD1 (6 bases). Trimming stripped 2 bases from V and 4 bases from J, with 14 bases between. This CDR3 spans 15 amino acids. The CDR3 region is CASSLTGRGGTEAFF. The CDR3 DNA follows: TGTGCCAGCAGTTTAACGGGACGAGGGGGCACTGAAGCTTTCTTT.

The chain recombines TRBV7-4 with TRBJ1-2; D remains ambiguous. The CDR3 sequence is 14 residues long. V was pared by 1 base and J by 6 bases, with 12 bases between. CDR1 is SGHVT and CDR2 is SQSDAQ in the germline V gene. This CDR3 is CASSLVASRNGYTF. CDR3 bases: TGTGCCAGCAGCTTAGTTGCCAGCCGAAATGGCTACACCTTC.

This sequence joins TRBV19 and TRBJ1-1; D might be TRBD1 (5 bases). The germline CDR1 and CDR2 sequences are LNHDA and SQIVND (reference sequence). This CDR3 has 13 amino acids. V lost 6 bases to trimming and J lost 6 bases, with 14 bases between them. The CDR3 here is CASRLWGIPEAFF. The CDR3 nucleotides read TGTGCCAGTAGATTATGGGGGATACCTGAAGCTTTCTTT.

In regard to this clonotype: Sequence at one end of the junction differs from germline and may be a read error. The chain has TRBV5-1 and TRBJ2-1, with D possibly being TRBD1 (6 bases). Germline V CDR1 and CDR2: SGHRS, YFSETQ. This CDR3 has 17 amino acids. The CDR3 bases are TGCGCCGGCAGCTTGGAACTGAGGTTACAGGGCTCAAATGAGCAGTTCTTC. It yields the protein CAGSLELRLQGSNEQFF. The full variable domain, its missing parts supplied by reference TRBV5-1 and TRBJ2-1, is KAGVTQTPRYLIKTRGQQVTLSCSPISGHRSVSWYQQTPGQGLQFLFEYFSETQRNKGNFPGRFSGRQFSNSRSEMNVSTLELGDSALYLCAGSLELRLQGSNEQFFGPGTRLTVL.

At least ten counts were recorded for this clonotype. This chain joins TRBV7-8 and TRBJ2-1; 11 nucleotides match TRBD2. Per the germline V gene, CDR1 is SGHVS and CDR2 is FQNEAQ. The CDR3 has 19 residues. V lost 1 base, J lost 0 bases, and 8 bases stayed unmatched. The DNA for the CDR3 is TGTGCCAGCAGCTTAGTATCGGCTAGCGGGGGGCCCTCCTACAATGAGCAGTTCTTC. It yields the protein CASSLVSASGGPSYNEQFF.

This clonotype was found a few times. The chain joins TRBV24-1 to TRBJ2-3, with unresolved D. Germline V gives CDR1 KGHDR, CDR2 SFDVKD. V was shortened by 1 base and J by 9 bases, with 16 bases between the two germline ends. The CDR3 sequence is 15 residues long. CDR3 nucleotide sequence: TGTGCCACCAGTGATTTACCCGACCCGTACGGGACGCAGTATTTT. As protein: CATSDLPDPYGTQYF.

The chain employs TRBV5-5 and TRBJ2-1, with 12 bases matching TRBD2. CDR1 and CDR2 from the germline V gene are SGHKS and YYEKEE (reference sequence). The CDR3 totals 15 residues. V lost 6 bases to trimming and J lost 4 bases; unmatched junction nucleotides: 5. The CDR3 sequence: CASNSTSGGYNEQFF. The CDR3 nucleotides read TGTGCCAGCAACTCGACTAGCGGGGGATACAATGAGCAGTTCTTC.

The chain employs TRBV10-2 and TRBJ2-5; the match to TRBD2 covers 7 bases. V shed 6 bases and J 4 bases; nucleotides not matched to a gene: 11. Germline CDR1 WSHSY, CDR2 SAAADI. CDR3 length: 15 residues. The CDR3 loop reads CASSSTSASRETQYF. Written as DNA, the CDR3 is TGCGCCAGCAGCTCTACTAGCGCCTCTAGAGAGACCCAGTACTTC.

Ten or more counts support this clonotype. V and J are TRBV12-3 or TRBV12-4 and TRBJ1-4; the D gene is possibly TRBD1 (5 bases). The CDR3 runs to 17 residues. V was shortened by 3 bases and J by 4 bases, with 18 bases between the two germline ends. The CDR3 bases are TGTGCCAGCAGTTTTTCCCGAGGGACGGAACTTAATGAAAAACTGTTTTTT. It translates to CASSFSRGTELNEKLFF.

This clonotype has at least ten counts. The V and J genes are TRBV7-3 and TRBJ2-1, with a tentative D call TRBD2 (7 bases). Germline-derived CDR1 and CDR2 are SGHTA and FQGTGA. The CDR3 is 14 residues long. V lost 3 bases and J 8 bases, leaving 14 bases between the germline ends. Here the CDR3 DNA reads TGTGCCAGCAGCTTCGGGGGGCTTGGGGATGAGCAGTTCTTC. Its translation: CASSFGGLGDEQFF.

This clonotype was counted between two and nine times. V and J are TRBV5-5 and TRBJ2-5; 8 bases align to TRBD2. From germline, CDR1 is SGHKS and CDR2 YYEKEE (reference sequence). The CDR3 spans 15 residues. J gave up 5 bases and V 5 bases, and 11 bases lay outside the gene matches. The CDR3 is CASRKSGGAGETQYF. CDR3 sequence (DNA): TGTGCCAGCAGAAAAAGCGGGGGCGCGGGGGAGACCCAGTACTTC.

The V gene is TRBV5-4, the J gene TRBJ2-1; D is possibly TRBD2 (6 bases). CDR1 is SGHNT, CDR2 YYREEE, per germline (reference sequence). This CDR3 comprises 13 residues. V gave up 0 bases and J gave up 8 bases, with 9 bases separating them. The CDR3 loop reads CASSLGLVDEQFF. CDR3 DNA: TGTGCCAGCAGCTTGGGACTAGTCGATGAGCAGTTCTTC.

At least ten counts were recorded for this clonotype. The CDR3 DNA sequence: TGTGCCATCCTTCCGGGACTTAAGCCCCCCAGCTCCTACAATGAGCAGTTCTTC. It is translated as CAILPGLKPPSSYNEQFF. The chain couples TRBV7-9 to TRBJ2-1; weak D call: TRBD2 (6 bases). CDR1 and CDR2 (germline): SEHNR, FQNEAQ (reference sequence). CDR3 size: 18 residues. V lost 10 bases to trimming and J lost 0 bases, with 25 bases between them. The full variable domain, rest sourced from reference TRBV7-9 and TRBJ2-1, is DTGVSQNPRHKITKRGQNVTFRCDPISEHNRLYWYRQTLGQGPEFLTYFQNEAQLEKSRLLSDRFSAERPKGSFSTLEIQRTEQGDSAMYLCAILPGLKPPSSYNEQFFGPGTRLTVL.

V is TRBV15 and J is TRBJ2-7, with 8 positions matching TRBD2. The CDR3 is 16 residues long. Trimming at V came to 0 bases and at J to 2 bases, leaving 6 bases not matched to a gene. From germline, CDR1 is LNHNV and CDR2 YYDKDF (reference sequence). As DNA, the CDR3 is TGTGCCACCAGCAGAGATCGGGGGGGTCGCGCCTACGAGCAGTACTTC. As protein: CATSRDRGGRAYEQYF.

The genes are TRBV29-1 and TRBJ2-7; tentative D call: TRBD1 (5 bases). The length of the CDR3 is 13 residues. The V gene's germline CDR1 is SQVTM and CDR2 ANQGSEA. The V end was cut by 5 bases, the J end by 4 bases, with 15 bases between. The CDR3 spells CSVLAGIKYEQYF. DNA of the CDR3: TGCAGCGTTCTGGCAGGGATAAAGTACGAGCAGTACTTC.

The V and J genes are TRBV2 and TRBJ2-1, with D tentatively TRBD2 (6 bases). The CDR3 covers 10 residues. The V and J ends lost 10 bases and 10 bases respectively, with 11 bases between them. Germline V gene sequence: CDR1 SNHLY, CDR2 FYNNEI. The DNA of the CDR3 is TGTGCCATGGAGGGAAGGGAGCAGTTCTTC. It codes for CAMEGREQFF.

The chain uses TRBV7-9 and TRBJ2-4, with 8 bases that match TRBD1. The V gene end was trimmed by 4 bases and the J gene end by 4 bases; junction bases not matched to a gene: 6. Germline V lookup: CDR1 SEHNR, CDR2 FQNEAQ (reference sequence). This CDR3 is 15 amino acids long. CDR3 in amino acids: CASSSQQGDKNIQYF. Here the CDR3 DNA reads TGTGCCAGCAGCTCACAACAGGGGGATAAAAACATTCAGTACTTC.

In this sample, this clonotype turned up many times. This chain uses TRBV7-8 with TRBJ2-2, with D possibly being TRBD1 (6 bases). This CDR3 comprises 17 residues. Germline loops: CDR1 SGHVS, CDR2 FQNEAQ. V was pared by 1 base and J by 2 bases, with 14 bases between. The CDR3 nucleotides are TGTGCCAGCAGCTTAGACAAATACAGGGAAAACACCGGGGAGCTGTTTTTT. It encodes CASSLDKYRENTGELFF.

Only a few counts were recorded for this clonotype. This chain links TRBV20-1 with TRBJ1-5; maybe TRBD1 (5 bases). Germline V gene sequence: CDR1 DFQATT, CDR2 SNEGSKA (reference sequence). This CDR3 is 15 amino acids long. V was cut by 0 bases and J by 3 bases, with 12 bases left in between. CDR3 sequence (DNA): TGCAGTGCTAGAGATCTCAGGGACGACAATCAGCCCCAGCATTTT. Residues: CSARDLRDDNQPQHF.

The chain couples TRBV6-1 to TRBJ2-7; D could derive from TRBD1 or TRBD2 (5 bases each). V lost 4 bases and J lost 5, with 15 bases in between. Germline CDR1 and CDR2: MNHNS and SASEGT. This CDR3 has 14 amino acids. DNA for the CDR3: TGTGCCAGCAGTGCGACAGACATTAGCGACGAGCAGTACTTC. Protein product: CASSATDISDEQYF.

This clonotype was seen a handful of times. The rearrangement links TRBV12-3 or TRBV12-4 to TRBJ1-1, with D maybe TRBD1 (6 bases). The length of the CDR3 is 15 residues. V dropped 4 bases and J dropped 4 bases, with 16 bases sitting between them. The CDR3 region is CASSSSRGFSTEAFF. In nucleotides, the CDR3 is TGTGCCAGCAGTTCTTCTAGGGGGTTTAGCACTGAAGCTTTCTTT.